This TCR beta chain was found in a study of cytomegalovirus exposure and HLA in healthy donors. PCR amplification relied on 60 Vbeta primers (plus 13 Jbeta primers). Assay: immunoSEQ multiplex PCR; the TCRdb copy retains only in-frame clones and omits some. In the table there are about 180,000 clones, 70% to 85% of which are singletons. Findings of the study overall: Earlier analysis found most TCR beta V segments productive about 87% or about 30% of the time. As a later analysis showed, a missense DCLRE1C variant was linked to trimming of TCR beta V- and J-genes.

As to this clone: The antigen remains undetermined.

V lost 2 bases to trimming and J lost 2 bases, with 9 bases between them. Germline V gene data show CDR1 as MNHEY and CDR2 as SMNVEV (reference sequence). The CDR3 extends over 14 amino acids. The sequenced sample was PBMCs. The sequence was collected from a woman aged 55-69 years in good health and CMV-seropositive. The chain combines TRBV27 with TRBJ1-2; possible D gene TRBD1, 6 bases. The CDR3 reads CASSLQGPNYGYTF. CDR3 nucleotides: TGTGCCAGCAGTTTACAGGGGCCGAACTATGGCTACACCTTC.